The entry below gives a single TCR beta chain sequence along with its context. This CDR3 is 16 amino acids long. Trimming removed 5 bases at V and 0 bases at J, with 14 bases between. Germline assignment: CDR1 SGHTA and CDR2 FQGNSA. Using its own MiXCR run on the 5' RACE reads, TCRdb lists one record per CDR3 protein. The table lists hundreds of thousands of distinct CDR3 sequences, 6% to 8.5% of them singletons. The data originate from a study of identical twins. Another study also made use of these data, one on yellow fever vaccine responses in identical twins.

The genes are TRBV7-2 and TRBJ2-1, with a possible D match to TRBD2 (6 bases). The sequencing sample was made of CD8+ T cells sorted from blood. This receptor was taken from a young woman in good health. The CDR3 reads CASSGTGTYSYNEQFF. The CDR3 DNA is TGTGCCAGCAGCGGGACCGGGACTTACTCCTACAATGAGCAGTTCTTC.